This T cell receptor (beta chain) is drawn from a study of T-cell reconstitution after alpha-beta-depleted transplantation in children. There are a few counts of this clonotype. Its antigen remains unidentified. Regarding the study as a whole: Expanded graft clones, several hundred of them, were reportedly the source of alpha-beta T cells about two months after transplant.

Trimming took 0 bases from V and 12 from J, leaving 15 bases between them. CDR3 size: 14 residues. Germline V gene sequence: CDR1 LGHNA, CDR2 YSLEER. The TCRbeta library was prepared with unique molecular identifiers. MiXCR, applied by TCRdb to the PCR reads, yields one record per CDR3 protein. The data hold about 980,000 distinct CDR3 sequences, with about 29% observed a single time. The sequencing here drew on PBMCs, mostly from graft donor cells, taken 360 days after TCRalphabeta/CD19-depleted stem cell transplant. J is TRBJ2-1 and V is TRBV4-3, with no clear D. The TCR comes from a boy under three years old who had a stem cell transplant for SCID, so the T cells may come from the graft donor. CDR3 sequence: CASSQDTGPYRQFF. The CDR3, as DNA: TGCGCCAGCAGCCAAGACACCGGTCCCTATCGGCAGTTCTTC.